This T cell receptor beta chain was obtained from a study of blood T cell repertoires in COVID-19. About the study: Some COVID-19 samples were acute and others convalescent; all came from the United States, Italy and Spain.

Seattle's cohort entered during active infection and was followed longitudinally. Per the authors' pipeline: The assay estimated nucleated cells by amplifying reference gene primers. The method was immunoSEQ multiplex PCR; TCRdb's version includes in-frame clones alone and lacks a portion of them. The V and J calls and the clone size are those of that table, but D and trimming were determined from the DNA. The sample lists 70,000 or so clones, roughly 80% occurring once. This TCR derives from a man aged 55-75 years with COVID-19, enrolled during active disease. The specimen was peripheral blood.

The CDR3 spells CSVEGSGLYEQYF. CDR3 in DNA: TGCAGCGTTGAAGGGAGCGGATTGTACGAGCAGTACTTC. The chain joins TRBV29-1 to TRBJ2-7; D perhaps matches TRBD2 (5 bases). The germline V gene has CDR1 SQVTM and CDR2 ANQGSEA. V was shortened by 1 base and J by 4 bases, with 11 bases between the two germline ends. This CDR3 is built from 13 residues.